Following are 24 T cell receptor beta chains from one sample sequenced in a study of response to subunit inactivated influenza vaccine. TCRdb re-derived calls from the RT-PCR reads in MiXCR, one entry per CDR3 protein. The sample comprises 650,000 to 800,000 distinct CDR3 sequences, around 14% of which are singletons, and 5.5% to 7% rests with the top ten. The input for sequencing was PBMCs from blood, taken 14 to 15 days before vaccination. Receptors originate from a man aged 45 to 65 who received an inactivated influenza vaccine.

This clonotype was counted at least ten times. The chain links TRBV7-9 to TRBJ1-1, with a tentative D call TRBD1 (6 bases). The V end lost 4 bases, the J end lost 2 bases, and 11 bases lay between the germline ends. This CDR3 contains 14 residues. Germline V CDR1 and CDR2: SEHNR, FQNEAQ (reference sequence). The CDR3 region has the DNA TGTGCCAGCAGCTCCGGACAGTATAACACTGAAGCTTTCTTT. Translated, it gives CASSSGQYNTEAFF.

This clonotype came up a few times. This chain links TRBV5-1 with TRBJ2-1; D is unresolved. This CDR3 region has 14 residues. CDR1 and CDR2 from the germline V gene are SGHRS and YFSETQ. Trimming pared 4 bases from V and 0 bases from J, leaving 8 bases between. The CDR3 reads CASSESLSYNEQFF. In nucleotides, the CDR3 is TGCGCCAGCAGCGAAAGTCTCTCCTACAATGAGCAGTTCTTC.

This clonotype was observed many times. V is TRBV20-1 and J is TRBJ2-7; D unresolved. V dropped 3 bases and J dropped 5 bases, with 8 bases sitting between them. CDR3 size: 11 residues. Germline CDR1 DFQATT, CDR2 SNEGSKA (reference sequence). In DNA, the CDR3 is TGCAGTGCTAGGGGTCTCGACGAGCAGTACTTC. This codes for CSARGLDEQYF.

The chain is built from TRBV15 and TRBJ2-7; no firm D call. V shed 1 base and J shed 3 bases, with 4 bases lying between them. The CDR3 runs 12 residues. CDR1 LNHNV and CDR2 YYDKDF come from the germline V gene (reference sequence). DNA of the CDR3: TGTGCCACCAGCAGAGTAAACTACGAGCAGTACTTC. Translating it yields CATSRVNYEQYF.

This clonotype was detected only a few times. The V and J genes are TRBV6-2 or TRBV6-3 and TRBJ2-3, with D perhaps assigned TRBD1 or TRBD2 (5 bases each). The CDR3 contains 13 residues. Germline V CDR1 and CDR2: MNHEY, SVGEGT. Trimming removed 5 bases from V and 2 bases from J, with 8 bases in between. The CDR3 sequence: CASSRDHTDTQYF. Here the CDR3 DNA reads TGTGCCAGCAGTAGGGACCACACAGATACGCAGTATTTT.

The chain carries TRBV5-1 and TRBJ1-4; 9 nucleotides align to TRBD1. The CDR3 runs to 15 residues. Unmatched junction bases numbered 4, after V lost 4 bases and J lost 3 bases. Looked up from germline, CDR1 is SGHRS and CDR2 is YFSETQ. This chain's CDR3 is CASSTGQGANEKLFF. The CDR3 DNA reads TGCGCCAGCAGCACGGGACAGGGAGCTAATGAAAAACTGTTTTTT.

This clonotype showed up just a few times. The chain is built from TRBV10-3 and TRBJ2-2, with 9 positions matching TRBD2. This CDR3 spans 16 amino acids. The V gene end was trimmed by 3 bases and the J gene end by 1 base; junction bases not matched to a gene: 3. The germline gives CDR1 ENHRY, CDR2 SYGVKD. The CDR3 region is CAISDGGGENTGELFF. Written as DNA, the CDR3 is TGTGCCATCAGTGACGGCGGGGGGGAGAACACCGGGGAGCTGTTTTTT.

This chain connects TRBV11-2 to TRBJ2-1; 8 bases align to TRBD2. V lost 4 bases and J lost 7; bases outside the gene matches: 9. The CDR3 extends over 15 amino acids. From germline, CDR1 is SGHAT and CDR2 FQNNGV. CDR3 DNA: TGTGCCAGCAGCTCCGTAGCGGGGAACTGGAATGAGCAGTTCTTC. Its translation: CASSSVAGNWNEQFF.

This clonotype was counted a few times. The CDR3 bases are TGTGCCACCATATCGGGAAGTGAAGGGGAGAACACTGAAGCTTTCTTT. Translation: CATISGSEGENTEAFF. J is TRBJ1-1 and V is TRBV24-1; maybe TRBD1 (5 bases). The CDR3 extends over 16 amino acids. The germline V and J ends were trimmed by 8 bases and 1 base, with 19 bases remaining between them. Germline-derived CDR1 and CDR2 are KGHDR and SFDVKD.

The chain uses TRBV20-1 and TRBJ2-7; D is perhaps TRBD1 (6 bases). From germline, CDR1 is DFQATT and CDR2 SNEGSKA (reference sequence). The CDR3 loop spans 13 amino acids. V shed 6 bases and J shed 3 bases, with 15 bases lying between them. This chain's CDR3 is CSANRASLYEQYF. CDR3 DNA: TGCAGTGCAAACAGGGCTAGCCTCTACGAGCAGTACTTC.

About this clonotype itself: Compared with germline, one end of the junction differs, possibly owing to a read error. V gene TRBV7-2 combines with J gene TRBJ2-1; TRBD2 aligns across 7 bases. The CDR3 sequence is 16 residues long. CDR1 and CDR2 from the germline V gene are SGHTA and FQGNSA. CDR3 in amino acids: CASSLAGGATNNEHFF. CDR3 DNA sequence: TGTGCCAGCAGCTTAGCGGGAGGGGCCACTAACAATGAGCACTTCTTC.

The CDR3, as DNA: TGTGCCAGCAGCTTACTTAGCGGGAGAAGAGAGACCCAGTACTTC. It codes for CASSLLSGRRETQYF. The J gene is TRBJ2-5, the V gene TRBV7-9; 9 positions match TRBD2. The CDR3 runs to 15 residues. V was pared by 2 bases and J by 4 bases, with 5 bases of the junction left unmatched. Germline CDR1 is SEHNR and CDR2 is FQNEAQ (reference sequence). The full variable domain, completed using reference TRBV7-9 and TRBJ2-5, is DTGVSQNPRHKITKRGQNVTFRCDPISEHNRLYWYRQTLGQGPEFLTYFQNEAQLEKSRLLSDRFSAERPKGSFSTLEIQRTEQGDSAMYLCASSLLSGRRETQYFGPGTRLLVL.

A few counts support this clonotype. V gene TRBV4-1 combines with J gene TRBJ2-3; the D gene is possibly TRBD2 (5 bases). The CDR3 runs to 16 residues. The germline V gene encodes CDR1 MGHRA and CDR2 YSYEKL. V lost 0 bases to trimming and J lost 3 bases, with 13 bases between them. The CDR3 sequence: CASSQDSRGVTDTQYF. CDR3 DNA: TGCGCCAGCAGCCAAGATTCCCGGGGTGTGACAGATACGCAGTATTTT.

This clonotype was recorded a few times. The gene calls are TRBV15 and TRBJ1-1, with D unresolved. Between the trimmed V and J ends, which lost 0 bases and 0 bases, there was a span of 5 bases. The CDR3 is 14 residues long. Germline V gene sequence: CDR1 LNHNV, CDR2 YYDKDF (reference sequence). The CDR3, as DNA: TGTGCCACCAGCAGAGATAAAGTGAACACTGAAGCTTTCTTT. It encodes CATSRDKVNTEAFF.

The table lists this clonotype with a few counts. The rearrangement links TRBV5-1 to TRBJ1-3; D might be TRBD1 (6 bases). The CDR3 is made up of 15 amino acids. Germline lookup yields CDR1 SGHRS and CDR2 YFSETQ. V was shortened by 4 bases and J by 0 bases, with 11 bases between the two germline ends. CDR3 in DNA: TGCGCCAGCAGCGCTACAGGGAGCTCTGGAAACACCATATATTTT. Its protein is CASSATGSSGNTIYF. Filled out from reference TRBV5-1 and TRBJ1-3, the complete variable domain reads KAGVTQTPRYLIKTRGQQVTLSCSPISGHRSVSWYQQTPGQGLQFLFEYFSETQRNKGNFPGRFSGRQFSNSRSEMNVSTLELGDSALYLCASSATGSSGNTIYFGEGSWLTVV.

There are many counts of this clonotype. The chain uses TRBV27 and TRBJ2-7, with TRBD1 matching 7 bases. With 3 bases clipped from V and 6 bases from J, the junction kept 8 bases outside the gene matches. The CDR3 totals 14 residues. Germline V CDR1 and CDR2: MNHEY, SMNVEV (reference sequence). CDR3 nucleotides: TGTGCCAGCAGTTTGAACCGAGGGGGCTTCGAGCAGTACTTC. This encodes CASSLNRGGFEQYF.

The CDR3, as DNA: TGTGCCAGCAGCCTCGGCCAGGGCCCGTACTTC. It encodes CASSLGQGPYF. The V call is TRBV12-3 or TRBV12-4, the J call TRBJ2-7; D is possibly TRBD1 (5 bases). The length of the CDR3 is 11 residues. Between the trimmed V and J ends, which lost 6 bases and 12 bases, there was a span of 15 bases.

CDR3 in amino acids: CASSPKEEAGYTF. Here the CDR3 DNA reads TGTGCCAGCTCACCGAAGGAGGAGGCTGGCTACACCTTC. The V and J genes are TRBV18 and TRBJ1-2; D uncertain. Germline loops: CDR1 KGHSH, CDR2 LQKENI. This CDR3 spans 13 amino acids. Trimming cost V 3 bases and J 7 bases, with 12 bases left between them.

This clonotype occurred a few times. This chain uses TRBV7-9 with TRBJ2-6; D is ambiguous. The germline gives CDR1 SEHNR, CDR2 FQNEAQ (reference sequence). V dropped 1 base and J dropped 2 bases, with 6 bases sitting between them. The CDR3 consists of 15 residues. This CDR3 reads CASSLGLPGANVLTF. In DNA form, the CDR3 reads TGTGCCAGCAGCTTAGGTCTCCCTGGGGCCAACGTCCTGACTTTC.

The chain links TRBV5-6 to TRBJ2-3; no firm D call. The CDR3 is 13 amino acids. From germline, CDR1 is SGHDT and CDR2 YYEEEE. V was shortened by 1 base and J by 7 bases, with 10 bases between the two germline ends. For the CDR3, the DNA is TGTGCCAGCAGCTTGACGACCTCCCATACGCAGTATTTT. It yields the protein CASSLTTSHTQYF. The entire variable domain, with the rest obtained from reference TRBV5-6 and TRBJ2-3, is as follows: DAGVTQSPTHLIKTRGQQVTLRCSPKSGHDTVSWYQQALGQGPQFIFQYYEEEERQRGNFPDRFSGHQFPNYSSELNVNALLLGDSALYLCASSLTTSHTQYFGPGTRLTVL.

This clonotype has only a few counts. The chain recombines TRBV29-1 with TRBJ2-3; possible D gene TRBD2, 7 bases. This CDR3 spans 15 amino acids. Per the germline V gene, CDR1 is SQVTM and CDR2 is ANQGSEA. Trimming stripped 6 bases from V and 2 bases from J, with 18 bases between. This CDR3 reads CSVRGRVAATDTQYF. CDR3 sequence (DNA): TGCAGCGTGAGGGGGAGGGTAGCGGCCACAGATACGCAGTATTTT.

The chain couples TRBV5-5 to TRBJ2-2, with 11 bases identical to TRBD2. CDR1 is SGHKS, CDR2 YYEKEE, per germline (reference sequence). V lost 2 bases and J lost 1; bases outside the gene matches: 1. There are 16 residues in the CDR3. CDR3 region: CASSLLAGENTGELFF. The CDR3 DNA reads as TGTGCCAGCAGCTTACTAGCGGGAGAGAACACCGGGGAGCTGTTTTTT.

The V gene is TRBV15, the J gene TRBJ1-2, with D possibly TRBD1 on 5 matching bases. There are 16 residues in the CDR3. In germline, CDR1 is LNHNV, CDR2 YYDKDF (reference sequence). V lost 1 base and J 3 bases, leaving 15 bases between the germline ends. The CDR3 DNA sequence: TGTGCCACCAGCAGAGTTCAGGGAAGGCTGGACTATGGCTACACCTTC. Residues: CATSRVQGRLDYGYTF.

The chain combines TRBV5-4 with TRBJ2-2; D is ambiguous. Germline assignment: CDR1 SGHNT and CDR2 YYREEE (reference sequence). Trimming pared 3 bases from V and 6 bases from J, leaving 12 bases between. The CDR3 sequence is 14 residues long. The CDR3 loop reads CASSWEASPGELFF. The CDR3 coding sequence is TGTGCCAGCAGCTGGGAAGCCTCACCCGGGGAGCTGTTTTTT.